Sequencing of this TCR beta chain was carried out in a study of T cells in Graves' hyperthyroidism and ophthalmopathy. TCR beta CDR3 region amplification was performed from RNA transcripts. When the TCR CDR3 underwent first-round RT-PCR, the HTBI primer set was used. TCRdb re-analysed the multiplex PCR reads in MiXCR, keeping a single row per CDR3 protein. Among about 840,000 distinct CDR3 sequences, 38% were seen once, and the ten largest hold 8.9%. The V gene end was trimmed by 5 bases and the J gene end by 9 bases; junction bases not matched to a gene: 22. Germline V lookup: CDR1 SEHNR, CDR2 FQNEAQ (reference sequence). This CDR3 has 20 residues. There are a few counts of this clonotype.

Input material: blood. This clonotype was sampled from a man between 18 and 35 years old with Graves' hyperthyroidism. The chain joins TRBV7-9 to TRBJ2-5, with 15 nucleotides matching TRBD2. The CDR3 bases are TGTGCCAGCAGCCGGAAACCCCTTGGGACTAGCGGGGGGCCTTCAGGAGCCCAGTACTTC. Translation gives CASSRKPLGTSGGPSGAQYF.